The table lists the clone carrying this T cell receptor beta chain with a few counts. The antigen remains unidentified. Trimming removed 1 base from V and 6 bases from J, with 6 bases in between. Germline V CDR1 and CDR2: SGHVS, FQNEAQ. The CDR3 consists of 12 residues. Sequenced by immunoSEQ multiplex PCR; TCRdb stores in-frame clones only, minus some. The sample records 65,000 to 95,000 clones, around four fifths being singletons. These data come from a study of T cell repertoires and HLA-DP antigens. As for the study in general: In vitro CD4+ alloreactivity was against HeLa-presented HLA-DP. Versus self, one alloantigen differed at one groove amino acid, the other at roughly ten. Two male donors and one female donor spanned ages 18-to-29 through 60-to-69. Findings and caveats of the study: Previously undetected clones averaged 36.3% and 50.6% against the two alleles respectively.

This sequence originates from a man in his 60s in good health and CMV-seronegative. Sequencing used CD4+ T cells from PBMCs. This chain links TRBV7-8 with TRBJ1-2; D perhaps matches TRBD1 (5 bases). In DNA, the CDR3 is TGTGCCAGCAGCTTAGGAGGGGATGGCTACACCTTC. Amino acids: CASSLGGDGYTF.